This T cell receptor (beta chain) was found in a study of regulatory T cells in long-lasting Graves disease. Time point described: persistent/refractory GD, antithyroid drugs over 5 years with positive TRAb. The authors made the TCR library using RNA they extracted from PBMCs. Peripheral blood, at roughly 10 milliliters, went into EDTA tubes. Broader study findings: New patients shared more than 950 public clonotypes, and persistent patients shared more, with 2,741. TCR diversity was lower in persistent Graves' patients than in newly diagnosed ones. When disease was persistent, TRBV28, TRBJ1-2 and TRBJ2-5 were the favored segments.

CDR3 length equals 14 residues. The germline CDR1 and CDR2 sequences are SGDLS and YYNGEE. V gave up 4 bases and J gave up 9 bases, with 20 bases separating them. With regard to this clonotype: Its antigen is still unknown.

Arm-PCR of CDR3 regions and iRepertoire HTBI primers were used to build TCR beta libraries. TCRdb re-analysed the multiplex PCR reads in MiXCR, keeping a single row per CDR3 protein. The sample holds approximately 440,000 distinct CDR3 sequences, 23% seen once. This specimen consisted of peripheral blood mononuclear cells (PBMCs), obtained when the disease was refractory, from a patient treated with antithyroid drugs. The TCR sequence derives from a female donor with Graves disease. The chain joins TRBV9 to TRBJ2-7; D tentatively fits TRBD1 or TRBD2 (5 bases each). The CDR3 spells CASSSRDPTDGQYF. CDR3 nucleotides: TGTGCCAGCAGCTCCCGGGACCCGACAGACGGGCAGTACTTC.